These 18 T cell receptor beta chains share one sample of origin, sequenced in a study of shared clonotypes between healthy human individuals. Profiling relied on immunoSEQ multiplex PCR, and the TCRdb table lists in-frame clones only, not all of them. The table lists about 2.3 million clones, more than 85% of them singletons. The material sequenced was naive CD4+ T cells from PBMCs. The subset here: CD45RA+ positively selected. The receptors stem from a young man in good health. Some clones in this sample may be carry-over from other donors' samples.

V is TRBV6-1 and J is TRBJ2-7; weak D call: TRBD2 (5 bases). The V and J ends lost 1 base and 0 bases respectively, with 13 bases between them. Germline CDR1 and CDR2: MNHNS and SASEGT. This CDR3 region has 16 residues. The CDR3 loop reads CASSEERTGASYEQYF. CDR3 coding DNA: TGTGCCAGCAGTGAAGAGCGGACGGGTGCCTCCTACGAGCAGTACTTC.

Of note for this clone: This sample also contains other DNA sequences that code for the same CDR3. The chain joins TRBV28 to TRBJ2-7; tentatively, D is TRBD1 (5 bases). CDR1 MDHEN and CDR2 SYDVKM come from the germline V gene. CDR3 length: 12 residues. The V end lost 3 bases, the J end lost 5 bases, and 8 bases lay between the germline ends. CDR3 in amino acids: CASSLVGDEQYF. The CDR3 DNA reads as TGTGCCAGCAGTTTGGTAGGGGACGAGCAGTACTTC.

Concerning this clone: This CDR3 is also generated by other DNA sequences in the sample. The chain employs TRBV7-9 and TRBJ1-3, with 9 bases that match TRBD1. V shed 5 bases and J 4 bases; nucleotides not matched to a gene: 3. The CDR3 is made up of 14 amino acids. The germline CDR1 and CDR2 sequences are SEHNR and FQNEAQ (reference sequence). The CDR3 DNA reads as TGTGCCAGCAGCCCTGGGACAGGGGGAAACACCATATATTTT. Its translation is CASSPGTGGNTIYF.

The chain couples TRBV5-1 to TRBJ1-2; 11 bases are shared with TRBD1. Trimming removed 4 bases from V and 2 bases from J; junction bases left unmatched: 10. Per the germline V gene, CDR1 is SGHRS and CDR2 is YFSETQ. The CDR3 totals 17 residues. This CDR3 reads CASSSRDRGYPNYGYTF. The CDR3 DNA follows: TGCGCCAGCAGCAGCCGGGACAGGGGGTACCCAAACTATGGCTACACCTTC.

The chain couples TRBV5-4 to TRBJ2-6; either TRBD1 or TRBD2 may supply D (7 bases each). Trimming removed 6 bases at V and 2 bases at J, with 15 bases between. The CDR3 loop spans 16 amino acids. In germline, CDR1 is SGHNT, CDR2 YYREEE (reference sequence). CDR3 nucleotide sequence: TGTGCCAGCAACGGCAGGGGGGGCGCTGGGGCCAACGTCCTGACTTTC. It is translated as CASNGRGGAGANVLTF.

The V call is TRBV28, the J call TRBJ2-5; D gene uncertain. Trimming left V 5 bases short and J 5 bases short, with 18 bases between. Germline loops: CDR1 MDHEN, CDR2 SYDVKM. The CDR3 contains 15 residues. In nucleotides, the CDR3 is TGTGCCAGCAGTCCCCGTGGCAAGCCTAAGGAGACCCAGTACTTC. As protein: CASSPRGKPKETQYF. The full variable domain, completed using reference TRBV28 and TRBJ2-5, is DVKVTQSSRYLVKRTGEKVFLECVQDMDHENMFWYRQDPGLGLRLIYFSYDVKMKEKGDIPEGYSVSREKKERFSLILESASTNQTSMYLCASSPRGKPKETQYFGPGTRLLVL.

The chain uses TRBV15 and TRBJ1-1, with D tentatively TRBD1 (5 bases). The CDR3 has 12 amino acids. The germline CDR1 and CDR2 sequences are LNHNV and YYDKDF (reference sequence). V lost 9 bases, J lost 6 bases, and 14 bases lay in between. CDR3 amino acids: CATSRGVAEAFF. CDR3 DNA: TGTGCCACTTCCCGGGGGGTTGCTGAAGCTTTCTTT. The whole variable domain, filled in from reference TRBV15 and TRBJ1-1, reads DAMVIQNPRYQVTQFGKPVTLSCSQTLNHNVMYWYQQKSSQAPKLLFHYYDKDFNNEADTPDNFQSRRPNTSFCFLDIRSPGLGDTAMYLCATSRGVAEAFFGQGTRLTVV.

CDR3 residues: CASSLGHEVNIQYF. The DNA for the CDR3 is TGCGCCAGCAGCTTAGGACATGAGGTCAACATTCAGTACTTC. The gene calls are TRBV5-1 and TRBJ2-4; maybe TRBD1 (5 bases). V lost 2 bases, J lost 7 bases, and 13 bases lay in between. The CDR3 has 14 amino acids. Per germline, CDR1 SGHRS and CDR2 YFSETQ.

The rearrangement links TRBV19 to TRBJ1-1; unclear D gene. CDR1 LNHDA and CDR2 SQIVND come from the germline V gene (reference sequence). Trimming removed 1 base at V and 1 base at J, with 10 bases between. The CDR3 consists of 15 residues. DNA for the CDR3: TGTGCCAGTAGTATAGCCGCCGGGAGGAACACTGAAGCTTTCTTT. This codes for CASSIAAGRNTEAFF.

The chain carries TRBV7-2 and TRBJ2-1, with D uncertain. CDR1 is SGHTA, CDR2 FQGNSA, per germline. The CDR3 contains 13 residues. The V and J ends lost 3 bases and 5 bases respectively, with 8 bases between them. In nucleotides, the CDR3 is TGTGCCAGCAGCTTCGGACGACACAATGAGCAGTTCTTC. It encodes CASSFGRHNEQFF. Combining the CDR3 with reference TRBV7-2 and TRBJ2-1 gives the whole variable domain GAGVSQSPSNKVTEKGKDVELRCDPISGHTALYWYRQSLGQGLEFLIYFQGNSAPDKSGLPSDRFSAERTGGSVSTLTIQRTQQEDSAVYLCASSFGRHNEQFFGPGTRLTVL.

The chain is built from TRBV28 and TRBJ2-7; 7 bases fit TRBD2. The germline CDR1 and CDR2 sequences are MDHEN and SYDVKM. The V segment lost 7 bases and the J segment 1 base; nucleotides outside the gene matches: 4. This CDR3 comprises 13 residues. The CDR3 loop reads CASKLASSYEQYF. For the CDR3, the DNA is TGTGCCAGCAAACTAGCGTCGTCCTACGAGCAGTACTTC.

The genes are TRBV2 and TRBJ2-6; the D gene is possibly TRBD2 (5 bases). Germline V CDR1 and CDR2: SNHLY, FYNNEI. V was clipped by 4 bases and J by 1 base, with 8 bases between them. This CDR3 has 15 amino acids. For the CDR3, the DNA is TGTGCCAGCAGTGCAGAGGGATCTGGGGCCAACGTCCTGACTTTC. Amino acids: CASSAEGSGANVLTF.

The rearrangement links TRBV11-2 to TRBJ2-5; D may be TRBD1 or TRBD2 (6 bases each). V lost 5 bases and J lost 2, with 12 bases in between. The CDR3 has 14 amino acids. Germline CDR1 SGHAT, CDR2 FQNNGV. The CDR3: CASSPRGPQETQYF. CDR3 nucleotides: TGTGCCAGCAGCCCTCGGGGGCCGCAAGAGACCCAGTACTTC.

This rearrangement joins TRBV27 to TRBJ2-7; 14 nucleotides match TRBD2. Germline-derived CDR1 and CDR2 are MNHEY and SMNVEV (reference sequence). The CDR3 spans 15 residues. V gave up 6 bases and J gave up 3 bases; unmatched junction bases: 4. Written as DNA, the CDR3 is TGTGCCAGCAGCGGACTAGCGGGAGGAAACTACGAGCAGTACTTC. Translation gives CASSGLAGGNYEQYF.

CDR3 residues: CASSARGPSYEQYF. CDR3 DNA: TGTGCCAGCAGCGCGCGGGGGCCGTCCTACGAGCAGTACTTC. The J gene is TRBJ2-7, the V gene TRBV5-4; a possible D gene is TRBD2 (7 bases). Germline CDR1 reads SGHNT; CDR2 reads YYREEE (reference sequence). V was shortened by 4 bases and J by 1 base, with 12 bases between the two germline ends. This CDR3 has 14 amino acids.

CDR3 protein: CATSRTDRENYGYTF. CDR3 sequence (DNA): TGTGCCACCAGCAGAACCGACAGGGAAAACTATGGCTACACCTTC. The chain is built from TRBV15 and TRBJ1-2, with 7 bases matching TRBD1. The CDR3 runs to 15 residues. The V and J ends lost 2 bases and 2 bases, in that order; junction bases with no gene match: 5. The V gene's germline CDR1 is LNHNV and CDR2 YYDKDF (reference sequence).

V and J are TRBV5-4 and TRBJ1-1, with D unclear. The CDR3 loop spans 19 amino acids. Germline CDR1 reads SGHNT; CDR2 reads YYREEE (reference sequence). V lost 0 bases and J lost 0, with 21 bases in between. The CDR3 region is CASSLGPDTWQSMNTEAFF. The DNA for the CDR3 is TGTGCCAGCAGCTTGGGTCCAGACACCTGGCAATCGATGAACACTGAAGCTTTCTTT.

CDR3 protein: CASSLVAGSRYNEQFF. The CDR3 bases are TGCGCCAGCAGCTTGGTAGCGGGCAGCCGATACAATGAGCAGTTCTTC. The rearrangement joins TRBV5-1 to TRBJ2-1, with 7 nucleotides matching TRBD2. There are 16 residues in the CDR3. The trim removed 0 bases at V and 4 bases at J, leaving 7 bases unmatched. Germline V lookup: CDR1 SGHRS, CDR2 YFSETQ. The complete variable domain, with remaining parts taken from reference TRBV5-1 and TRBJ2-1, reads KAGVTQTPRYLIKTRGQQVTLSCSPISGHRSVSWYQQTPGQGLQFLFEYFSETQRNKGNFPGRFSGRQFSNSRSEMNVSTLELGDSALYLCASSLVAGSRYNEQFFGPGTRLTVL.